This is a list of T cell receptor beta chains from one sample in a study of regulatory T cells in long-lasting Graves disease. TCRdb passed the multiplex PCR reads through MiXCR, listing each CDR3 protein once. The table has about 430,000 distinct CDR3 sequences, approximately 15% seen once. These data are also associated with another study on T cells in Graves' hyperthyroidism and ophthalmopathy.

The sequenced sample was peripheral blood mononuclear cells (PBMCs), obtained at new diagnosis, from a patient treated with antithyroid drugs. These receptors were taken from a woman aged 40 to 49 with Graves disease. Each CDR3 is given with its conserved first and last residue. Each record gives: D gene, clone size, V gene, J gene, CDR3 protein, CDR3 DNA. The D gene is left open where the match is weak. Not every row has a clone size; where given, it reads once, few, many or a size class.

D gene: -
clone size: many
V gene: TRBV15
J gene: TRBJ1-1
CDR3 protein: CATSRELAGASTEAFF
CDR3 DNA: TGTGCCACCAGCAGAGAGCTGGCAGGGGCAAGCACTGAAGCTTTCTTT

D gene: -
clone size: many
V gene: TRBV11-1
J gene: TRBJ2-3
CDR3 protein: CASSFGARLYPDTQYF
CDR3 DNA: TGTGCCAGCAGCTTCGGGGCTAGGCTTTATCCTGATACGCAGTATTTT

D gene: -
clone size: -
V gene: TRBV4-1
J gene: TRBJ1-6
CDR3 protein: CASSQEGYGYNSPLHF
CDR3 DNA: TGCGCCAGCAGCCAAGAAGGGTACGGTTATAATTCACCCCTCCACTTT

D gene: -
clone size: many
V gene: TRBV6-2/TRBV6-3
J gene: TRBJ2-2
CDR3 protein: CATMWGEETGELFF
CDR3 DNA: TGTGCCACTATGTGGGGCGAGGAAACCGGGGAGCTGTTTTTT

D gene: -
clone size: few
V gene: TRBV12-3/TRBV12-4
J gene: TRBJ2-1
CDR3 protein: CASSFSQGNEQFF
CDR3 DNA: TGTGCCAGCAGTTTTAGCCAGGGCAATGAGCAGTTCTTC

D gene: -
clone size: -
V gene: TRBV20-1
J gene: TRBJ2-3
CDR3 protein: CSARDELASPATDTQYF
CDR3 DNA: TGCAGTGCTAGAGATGAACTTGCTAGTCCTGCCACAGATACGCAGTATTTT

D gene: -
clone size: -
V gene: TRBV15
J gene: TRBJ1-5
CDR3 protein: CATGADSNQPQHF
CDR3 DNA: TGTGCCACCGGGGCAGATAGCAATCAGCCCCAGCATTTT

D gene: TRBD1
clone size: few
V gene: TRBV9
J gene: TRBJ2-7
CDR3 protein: CASSATGTGSSYEQYF
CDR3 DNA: TGTGCCAGCAGCGCAACCGGGACAGGTTCATCCTACGAGCAGTACTTC

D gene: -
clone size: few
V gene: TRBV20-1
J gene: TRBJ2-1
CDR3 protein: CSARLAKNNEQFF
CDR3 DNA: TGCAGTGCTAGGCTAGCGAAGAACAATGAGCAGTTCTTC

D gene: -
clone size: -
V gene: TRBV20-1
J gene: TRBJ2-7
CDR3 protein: CSARTPWGDSYGQYF
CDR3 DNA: TGCAGTGCTAGAACTCCGTGGGGCGACTCCTACGGGCAGTACTTC